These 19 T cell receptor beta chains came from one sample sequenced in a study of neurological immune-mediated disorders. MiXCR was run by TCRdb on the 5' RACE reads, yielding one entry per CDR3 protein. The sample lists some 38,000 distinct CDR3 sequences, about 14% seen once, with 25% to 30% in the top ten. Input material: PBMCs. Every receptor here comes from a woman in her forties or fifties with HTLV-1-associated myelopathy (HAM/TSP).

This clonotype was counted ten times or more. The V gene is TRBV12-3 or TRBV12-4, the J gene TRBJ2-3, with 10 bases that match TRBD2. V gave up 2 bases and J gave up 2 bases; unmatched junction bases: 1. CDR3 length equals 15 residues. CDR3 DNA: TGTGCCAGCAGTTTACTAGCGGGGGCCACAGATACGCAGTATTTT. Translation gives CASSLLAGATDTQYF.

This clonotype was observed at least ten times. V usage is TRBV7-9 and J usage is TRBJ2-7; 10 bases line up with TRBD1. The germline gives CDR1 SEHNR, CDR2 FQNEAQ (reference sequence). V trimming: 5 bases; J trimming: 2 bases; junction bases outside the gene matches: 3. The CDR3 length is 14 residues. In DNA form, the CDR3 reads TGTGCCAGCAGCCTCGGGACAGGGGCCTACGAGCAGTACTTC. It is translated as CASSLGTGAYEQYF.

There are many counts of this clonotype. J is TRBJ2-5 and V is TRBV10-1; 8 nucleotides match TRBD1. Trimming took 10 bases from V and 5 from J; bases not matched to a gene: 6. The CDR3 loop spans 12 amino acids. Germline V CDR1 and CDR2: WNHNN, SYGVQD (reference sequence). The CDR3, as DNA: TGCGCCATCCCGACAGGGGAGGAGACCCAGTACTTC. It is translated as CAIPTGEETQYF.

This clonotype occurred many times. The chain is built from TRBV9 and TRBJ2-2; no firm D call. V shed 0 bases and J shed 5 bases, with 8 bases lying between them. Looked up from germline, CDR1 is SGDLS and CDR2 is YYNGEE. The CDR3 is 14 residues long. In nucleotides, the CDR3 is TGTGCCAGCAGCGTAGCTCCAGTTACCGGGGAGCTGTTTTTT. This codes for CASSVAPVTGELFF.

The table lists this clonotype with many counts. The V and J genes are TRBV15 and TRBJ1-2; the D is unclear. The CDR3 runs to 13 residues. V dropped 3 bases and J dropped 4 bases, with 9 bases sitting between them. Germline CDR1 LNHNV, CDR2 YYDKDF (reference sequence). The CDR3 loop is CATSSLTVYGYTF. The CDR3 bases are TGTGCCACCAGCAGCCTGACTGTCTATGGCTACACCTTC.

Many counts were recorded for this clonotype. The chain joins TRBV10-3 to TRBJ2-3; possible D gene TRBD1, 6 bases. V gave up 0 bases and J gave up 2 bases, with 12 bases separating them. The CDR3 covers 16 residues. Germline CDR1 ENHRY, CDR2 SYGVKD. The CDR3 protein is CAISESGQGNTDTQYF. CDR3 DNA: TGTGCCATCAGTGAGTCAGGGCAGGGGAACACAGATACGCAGTATTTT.

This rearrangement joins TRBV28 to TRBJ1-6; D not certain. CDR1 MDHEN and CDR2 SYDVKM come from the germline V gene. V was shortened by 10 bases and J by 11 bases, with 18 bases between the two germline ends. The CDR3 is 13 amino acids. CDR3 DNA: TGTGCCATCAACTCTGGCCGGCAGGCACCCCTCCACTTT. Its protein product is CAINSGRQAPLHF.

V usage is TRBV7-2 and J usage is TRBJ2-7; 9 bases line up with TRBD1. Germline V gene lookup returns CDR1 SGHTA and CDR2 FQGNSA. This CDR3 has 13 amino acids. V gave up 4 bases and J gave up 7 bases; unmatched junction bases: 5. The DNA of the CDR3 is TGTGCCAGCAGCTCCGGGACAGGGAGAGAGCAGTACGTC. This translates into CASSSGTGREQYV.

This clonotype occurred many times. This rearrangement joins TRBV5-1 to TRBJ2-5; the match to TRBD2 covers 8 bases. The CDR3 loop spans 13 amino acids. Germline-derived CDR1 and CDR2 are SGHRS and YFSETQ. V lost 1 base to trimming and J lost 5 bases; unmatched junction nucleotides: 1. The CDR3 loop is CASSLIAGETQYF. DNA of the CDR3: TGCGCCAGCAGCTTGATAGCGGGGGAGACCCAGTACTTC. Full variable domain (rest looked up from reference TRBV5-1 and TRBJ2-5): KAGVTQTPRYLIKTRGQQVTLSCSPISGHRSVSWYQQTPGQGLQFLFEYFSETQRNKGNFPGRFSGRQFSNSRSEMNVSTLELGDSALYLCASSLIAGETQYFGPGTRLLVL.

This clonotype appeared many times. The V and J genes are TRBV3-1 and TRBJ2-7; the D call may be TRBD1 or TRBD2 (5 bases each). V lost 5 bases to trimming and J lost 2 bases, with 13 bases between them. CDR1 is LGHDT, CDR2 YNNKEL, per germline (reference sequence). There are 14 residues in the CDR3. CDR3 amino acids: CASSWGSGTYEQYF. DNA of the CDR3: TGTGCCAGCAGCTGGGGGAGCGGAACCTACGAGCAGTACTTC.

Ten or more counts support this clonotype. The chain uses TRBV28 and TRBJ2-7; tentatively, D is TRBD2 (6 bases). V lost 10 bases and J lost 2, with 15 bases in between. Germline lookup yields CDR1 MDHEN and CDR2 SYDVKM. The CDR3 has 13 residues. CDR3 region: CATGGGATYEQYV. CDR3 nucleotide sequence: TGTGCCACCGGAGGAGGGGCGACCTACGAGCAGTACGTC.

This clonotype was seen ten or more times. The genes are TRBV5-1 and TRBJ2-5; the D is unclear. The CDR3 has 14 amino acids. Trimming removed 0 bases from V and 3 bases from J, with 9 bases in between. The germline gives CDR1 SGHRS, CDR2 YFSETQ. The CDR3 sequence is CASSLEGRKETQYF. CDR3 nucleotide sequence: TGCGCCAGCAGCTTGGAAGGCAGGAAAGAGACCCAGTACTTC.

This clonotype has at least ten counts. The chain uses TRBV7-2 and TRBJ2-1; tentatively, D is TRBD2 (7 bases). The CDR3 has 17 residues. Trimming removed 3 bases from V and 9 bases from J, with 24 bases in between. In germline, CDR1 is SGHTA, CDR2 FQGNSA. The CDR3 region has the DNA TGTGCCAGCAGCTTTTTGGGCGGGGGCCGAGGTGAGGGTGAGCAGTTCTTC. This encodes CASSFLGGGRGEGEQFF.

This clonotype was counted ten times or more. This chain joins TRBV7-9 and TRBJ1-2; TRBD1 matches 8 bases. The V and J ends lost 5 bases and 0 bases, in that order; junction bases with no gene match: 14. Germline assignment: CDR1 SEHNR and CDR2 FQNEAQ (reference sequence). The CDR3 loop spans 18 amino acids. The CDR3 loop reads CASSVRQGLSIANYGYTF. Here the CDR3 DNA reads TGTGCCAGCAGCGTCAGACAGGGGCTCTCCATAGCTAACTATGGCTACACCTTC.

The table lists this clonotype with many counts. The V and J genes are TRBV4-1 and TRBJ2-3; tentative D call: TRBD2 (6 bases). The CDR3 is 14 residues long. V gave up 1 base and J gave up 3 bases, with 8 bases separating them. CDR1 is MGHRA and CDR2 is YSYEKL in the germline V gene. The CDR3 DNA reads TGCGCCAGCAGCCAAGGGCGGGAAACAGATACGCAGTATTTT. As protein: CASSQGRETDTQYF.

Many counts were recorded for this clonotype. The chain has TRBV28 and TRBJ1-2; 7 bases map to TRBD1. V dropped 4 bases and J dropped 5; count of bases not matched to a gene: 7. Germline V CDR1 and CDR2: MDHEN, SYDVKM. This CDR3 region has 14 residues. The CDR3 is CASSSSGTVYGYTF. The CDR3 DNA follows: TGTGCCAGCAGTTCGTCCGGGACAGTATATGGCTACACCTTC.

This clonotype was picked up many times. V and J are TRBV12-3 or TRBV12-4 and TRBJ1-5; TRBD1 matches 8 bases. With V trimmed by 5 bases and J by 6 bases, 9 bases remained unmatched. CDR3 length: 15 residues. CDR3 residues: CASSLGQGTGQPQHF. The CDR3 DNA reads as TGTGCCAGCAGTCTTGGACAGGGTACTGGTCAGCCCCAGCATTTT.

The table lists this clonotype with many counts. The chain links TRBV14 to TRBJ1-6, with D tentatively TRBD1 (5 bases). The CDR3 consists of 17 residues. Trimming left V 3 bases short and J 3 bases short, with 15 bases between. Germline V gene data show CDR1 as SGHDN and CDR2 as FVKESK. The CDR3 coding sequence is TGTGCCAGCAGCCATTGGGGACCGCGACTCTATAATTCACCCCTCCACTTT. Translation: CASSHWGPRLYNSPLHF. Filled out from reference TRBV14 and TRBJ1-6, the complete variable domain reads EAGVTQFPSHSVIEKGQTVTLRCDPISGHDNLYWYRRVMGKEIKFLLHFVKESKQDESGMPNNRFLAERTGGTYSTLKVQPAELEDSGVYFCASSHWGPRLYNSPLHFGNGTRLTVT.

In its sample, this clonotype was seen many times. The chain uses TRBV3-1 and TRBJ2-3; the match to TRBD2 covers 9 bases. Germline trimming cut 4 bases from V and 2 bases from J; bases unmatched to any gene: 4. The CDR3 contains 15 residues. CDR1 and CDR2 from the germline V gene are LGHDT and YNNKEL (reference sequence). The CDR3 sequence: CASSRLAGNTDTQYF. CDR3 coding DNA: TGTGCCAGCAGCCGTCTAGCGGGGAACACAGATACGCAGTATTTT.